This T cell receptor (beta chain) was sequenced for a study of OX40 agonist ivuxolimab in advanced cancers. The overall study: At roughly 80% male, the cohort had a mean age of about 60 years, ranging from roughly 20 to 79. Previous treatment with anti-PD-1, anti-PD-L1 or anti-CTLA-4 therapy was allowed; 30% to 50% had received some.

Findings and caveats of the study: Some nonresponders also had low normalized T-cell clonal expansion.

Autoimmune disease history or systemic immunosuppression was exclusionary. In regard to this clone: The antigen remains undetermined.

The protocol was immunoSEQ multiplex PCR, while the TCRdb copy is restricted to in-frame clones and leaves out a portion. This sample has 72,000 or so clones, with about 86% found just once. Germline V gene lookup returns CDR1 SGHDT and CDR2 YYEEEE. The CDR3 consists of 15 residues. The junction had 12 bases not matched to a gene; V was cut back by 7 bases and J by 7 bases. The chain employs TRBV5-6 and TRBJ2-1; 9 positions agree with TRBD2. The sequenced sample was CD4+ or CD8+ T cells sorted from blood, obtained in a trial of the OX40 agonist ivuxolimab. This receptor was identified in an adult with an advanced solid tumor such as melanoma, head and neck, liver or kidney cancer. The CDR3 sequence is CASRLAGAMGNEQFF. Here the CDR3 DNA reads TGTGCCAGCCGATTAGCGGGAGCGATGGGAAATGAGCAGTTCTTC.